This TCR beta chain was sequenced during a study of cytomegalovirus exposure and HLA in healthy donors. CDR1 and CDR2 (germline): SGDLS, YYNGEE. The CDR3 is 15 residues long. Germline trimming cut 0 bases from V and 3 bases from J; bases unmatched to any gene: 4. PCR used 60 Vbeta primers and 13 Jbeta primers. The repertoire was sequenced with immunoSEQ multiplex PCR; TCRdb's copy has only in-frame clones and lacks some. This sample has roughly 150,000 clones; roughly 82% occur once, and the top ten carry more than 6.5%. The chain links TRBV9 to TRBJ2-3, with 7 bases matching TRBD1. This TCR was sampled from a woman between 50 and 59 years old in good health and CMV-seropositive. The sequencing sample was made of PBMCs. Here the CDR3 DNA reads TGTGCCAGCAGCGTAGGGGACAGTAGGACAGATACGCAGTATTTT. Its translation: CASSVGDSRTDTQYF.